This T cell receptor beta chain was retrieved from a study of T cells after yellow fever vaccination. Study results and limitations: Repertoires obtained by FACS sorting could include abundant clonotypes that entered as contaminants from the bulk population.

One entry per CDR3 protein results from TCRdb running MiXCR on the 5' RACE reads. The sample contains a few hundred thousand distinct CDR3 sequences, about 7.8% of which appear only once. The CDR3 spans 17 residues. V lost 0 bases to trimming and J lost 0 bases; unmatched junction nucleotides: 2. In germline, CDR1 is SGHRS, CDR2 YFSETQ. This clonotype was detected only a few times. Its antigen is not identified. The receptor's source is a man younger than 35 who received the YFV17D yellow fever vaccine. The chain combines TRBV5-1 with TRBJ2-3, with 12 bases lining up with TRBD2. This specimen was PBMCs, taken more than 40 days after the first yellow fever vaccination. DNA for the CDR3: TGCGCCAGCAGCTTGGCCCTAGCGGGGGGGAGCACAGATACGCAGTATTTT. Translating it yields CASSLALAGGSTDTQYF. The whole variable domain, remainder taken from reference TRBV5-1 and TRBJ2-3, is KAGVTQTPRYLIKTRGQQVTLSCSPISGHRSVSWYQQTPGQGLQFLFEYFSETQRNKGNFPGRFSGRQFSNSRSEMNVSTLELGDSALYLCASSLALAGGSTDTQYFGPGTRLTVL.